The 17 T cell receptor beta chains listed next were all sequenced from one sample in a study of CD8 T cells in ankylosing spondylitis. Using its own MiXCR run on the 5' RACE reads, TCRdb lists one record per CDR3 protein. Of about 200,000 distinct CDR3 sequences detected, more than 10% appear once; the ten largest clones hold 16%. The sequencing sample was made of blood, either unsorted or a sorted T cell fraction (not recorded which). The receptors originated from a male donor with ankylosing spondylitis or in good health (not recorded which).

This clonotype was seen many times. The chain carries TRBV29-1 and TRBJ2-2, with D hard to call. The ends were cut back, 2 bases at V and 5 bases at J, with 3 bases in the middle. The CDR3 covers 11 residues. CDR1 and CDR2 from the germline V gene are SQVTM and ANQGSEA. This CDR3 reads CSVERTGELFF. In DNA form, the CDR3 reads TGCAGCGTTGAACGGACCGGGGAGCTGTTTTTT.

This chain links TRBV7-9 with TRBJ2-1; no clear D gene. CDR3 length equals 12 residues. Looked up from germline, CDR1 is SEHNR and CDR2 is FQNEAQ (reference sequence). V lost 5 bases and J 10 bases, leaving 12 bases between the germline ends. CDR3 in amino acids: CASSPLPWEQFF. As DNA, the CDR3 is TGTGCCAGCAGCCCGCTTCCCTGGGAGCAGTTCTTC.

The chain joins TRBV5-1 to TRBJ2-7, with TRBD1 identical over 8 bases. Trimming at V came to 4 bases and at J to 2 bases, leaving 5 bases not matched to a gene. The CDR3 has 14 amino acids. Looked up from germline, CDR1 is SGHRS and CDR2 is YFSETQ. The CDR3 DNA reads as TGCGCCAGCAGCAACGGGACAGGCCCCTACGAGCAGTACTTC. Its translation: CASSNGTGPYEQYF.

The chain joins TRBV5-1 to TRBJ2-3; 9 bases line up with TRBD2. V shed 2 bases and J 5 bases; nucleotides not matched to a gene: 6. CDR3 length: 15 residues. Germline CDR1 and CDR2: SGHRS and YFSETQ. CDR3 DNA: TGCGCCAGCAGCTTCGAGTCTAGCGGGGTAGATACGCAGTATTTT. Residues: CASSFESSGVDTQYF. Variable domain in full (rest from reference TRBV5-1 and TRBJ2-3): KAGVTQTPRYLIKTRGQQVTLSCSPISGHRSVSWYQQTPGQGLQFLFEYFSETQRNKGNFPGRFSGRQFSNSRSEMNVSTLELGDSALYLCASSFESSGVDTQYFGPGTRLTVL.

This clonotype was seen more than once but under ten times. The V and J genes are TRBV4-1 and TRBJ2-7; 9 bases line up with TRBD1. V lost 5 bases to trimming and J lost 3 bases; unmatched junction nucleotides: 11. CDR3 length: 16 residues. Germline V CDR1 and CDR2: MGHRA, YSYEKL. For the CDR3, the DNA is TGCGCCAGCAGCTCGGGTGGACAGGGGCAGGGCTACGAGCAGTACTTC. Residues: CASSSGGQGQGYEQYF.

This clonotype was recorded at least ten times. The chain has TRBV27 and TRBJ2-7, with a tentative D call TRBD1 (7 bases). The CDR3 is 15 amino acids. CDR1 and CDR2 from the germline V gene are MNHEY and SMNVEV (reference sequence). V was clipped by 5 bases and J by 2 bases, with 16 bases between them. Here the CDR3 reads CASSPVTGTPYEQYF. CDR3 nucleotide sequence: TGTGCCAGCAGTCCGGTGACAGGGACTCCCTACGAGCAGTACTTC.

This clonotype was recorded a few times. The genes are TRBV24-1 and TRBJ2-1; 10 nucleotides align to TRBD2. Trimming took 5 bases from V and 13 from J; bases not matched to a gene: 10. This CDR3 is 14 amino acids long. Germline values: CDR1 KGHDR, CDR2 SFDVKD. The CDR3 DNA reads as TGTGCCACCAGTGCAGGAGCGGGAGGGGGGCGACAGTTCTTC. It translates to CATSAGAGGGRQFF.

The V gene is TRBV7-8, the J gene TRBJ2-2, with 11 bases lining up with TRBD2. The germline V gene has CDR1 SGHVS and CDR2 FQNEAQ. V lost 3 bases, J lost 1 base, and 1 base stayed unmatched. The CDR3 runs 16 residues. The CDR3 loop reads CASSFGTSGNTGELFF. The CDR3 DNA reads TGTGCCAGCAGCTTCGGGACTAGCGGGAACACCGGGGAGCTGTTTTTT.

The rearrangement uses TRBV19 and TRBJ2-2; D ambiguous. V shed 9 bases and J shed 0 bases, with 8 bases lying between them. The CDR3 has 13 residues. Germline-derived CDR1 and CDR2 are LNHDA and SQIVND (reference sequence). CDR3 bases: TGTGCCAGCAAACGGGCGAACACCGGGGAGCTGTTTTTT. Its protein product is CASKRANTGELFF.

The V and J genes are TRBV2 and TRBJ2-4; tentative D call: TRBD1 (8 bases). Trimming took 6 bases from V and 15 from J, leaving 18 bases between them. Germline CDR1 reads SNHLY; CDR2 reads FYNNEI. The CDR3 totals 12 residues. The chain's CDR3 is CASRTGGDFWYF. CDR3 in DNA: TGTGCCAGCAGAACAGGGGGGGACTTCTGGTACTTC.

This clonotype was seen at least ten times. The chain carries TRBV25-1 and TRBJ2-5; 7 bases line up with TRBD1. This CDR3 spans 14 amino acids. V gave up 5 bases and J gave up 5 bases; unmatched junction bases: 8. CDR1 is MGHDK, CDR2 SYGVNS, per germline. CDR3 in DNA: TGTGCCAGCAGTAAACAGGGGCCTACGGAGACCCAGTACTTC. Its translation: CASSKQGPTETQYF. The full variable domain, in which reference TRBV25-1 and TRBJ2-5 provide the parts outside the CDR3, is EADIYQTPRYLVIGTGKKITLECSQTMGHDKMYWYQQDPGMELHLIHYSYGVNSTEKGDLSSESTVSRIRTEHFPLTLESARPSHTSQYLCASSKQGPTETQYFGPGTRLLVL.

The CDR3 bases are TGTGCCAGCAGTTACAAGCGGGGGTTTGATGAGCAGTTCTTC. Amino acid sequence: CASSYKRGFDEQFF. The chain employs TRBV6-2 or TRBV6-3 and TRBJ2-1; 8 nucleotides match TRBD2. V dropped 2 bases and J dropped 8; count of bases not matched to a gene: 5. This CDR3 is built from 14 residues. Germline lookup yields CDR1 MNHEY and CDR2 SVGEGT.

This clonotype was counted only a few times. This chain uses TRBV5-1 with TRBJ2-1; D is ambiguous. The CDR3 extends over 13 amino acids. CDR1 is SGHRS, CDR2 YFSETQ, per germline. V shed 3 bases and J shed 8 bases, with 12 bases lying between them. CDR3 sequence: CASSSLGVHEQFF. CDR3 nucleotides: TGCGCCAGCAGCTCACTTGGGGTCCATGAGCAGTTCTTC.

The CDR3 region is CASSYRNPGRDEQFF. The CDR3 DNA reads TGTGCCAGCAGTTACCGGAATCCGGGGAGGGATGAGCAGTTCTTC. V and J are TRBV6-5 and TRBJ2-1; 7 nucleotides align to TRBD2. Trimming removed 2 bases from V and 8 bases from J; junction bases left unmatched: 9. The germline V gene encodes CDR1 MNHEY and CDR2 SVGAGI. The CDR3 is 15 residues long.

The V and J genes are TRBV29-1 and TRBJ2-7; D remains ambiguous. Germline V lookup: CDR1 SQVTM, CDR2 ANQGSEA. The germline V and J ends were trimmed by 5 bases and 5 bases, with 22 bases remaining between them. There are 15 residues in the CDR3. The CDR3 DNA reads TGCAGCGTTTATTGGGTGGACCTCGGATACAACGAGCAGTACTTC. Translated: CSVYWVDLGYNEQYF.

In this sample, this clonotype turned up a few times. The V and J genes are TRBV27 and TRBJ2-7; D may be TRBD2 (6 bases). Trimming removed 5 bases from V and 2 bases from J, with 16 bases in between. Looked up from germline, CDR1 is MNHEY and CDR2 is SMNVEV (reference sequence). The CDR3 length is 15 residues. CDR3 amino acids: CASSGGTRITYEQYF. In nucleotides, the CDR3 is TGTGCCAGCAGTGGCGGGACGCGTATAACCTACGAGCAGTACTTC.

This chain joins TRBV2 and TRBJ2-7; D may be TRBD2 (6 bases). The V and J ends lost 7 bases and 0 bases respectively, with 10 bases between them. The CDR3 runs 13 residues. CDR1 and CDR2 (germline): SNHLY, FYNNEI. The CDR3 protein is CASNRDFSYEQYF. CDR3 coding DNA: TGTGCCAGCAACCGGGACTTCTCCTACGAGCAGTACTTC.